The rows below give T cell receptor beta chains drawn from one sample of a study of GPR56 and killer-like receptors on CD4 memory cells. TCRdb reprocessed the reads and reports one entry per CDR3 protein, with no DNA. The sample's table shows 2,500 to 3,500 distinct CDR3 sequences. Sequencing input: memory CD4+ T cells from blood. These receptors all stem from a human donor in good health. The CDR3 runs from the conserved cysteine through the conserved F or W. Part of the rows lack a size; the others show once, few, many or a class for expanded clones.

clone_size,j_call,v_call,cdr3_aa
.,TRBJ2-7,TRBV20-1,CSAIPPTRGTSYEQYF
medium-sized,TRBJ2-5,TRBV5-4,CASSPHVGKETQYF
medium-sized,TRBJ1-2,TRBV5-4,CASSFATGGFYGYTF
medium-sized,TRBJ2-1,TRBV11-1,CASSSTYRTYNEQFF
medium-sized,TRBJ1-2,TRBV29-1,CSVGQGANNYGYTF
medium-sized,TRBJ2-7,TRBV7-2,CASSEQGSGEQYF
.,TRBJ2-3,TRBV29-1,CSGLAGGRTDTQYF
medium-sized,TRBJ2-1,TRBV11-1,CASRYRGATNEQFF
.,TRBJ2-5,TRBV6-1,CASSEQGGGQETQYF
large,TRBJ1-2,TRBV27,CASSPDGNYGYTF
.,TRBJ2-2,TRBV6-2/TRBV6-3,CASRVGQGLAWVAGELFF
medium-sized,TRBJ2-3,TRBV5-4,CASSLGPLAGGTDTQYF
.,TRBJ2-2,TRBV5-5,CASSLGTGLPGELFF
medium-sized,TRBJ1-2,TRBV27,CASSQEPTGGVYGYTF
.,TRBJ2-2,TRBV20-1,CSASLAWTGELFF
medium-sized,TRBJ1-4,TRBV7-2,CASSLVAGPNEKLFF
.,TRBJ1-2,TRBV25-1,CASSESGQGGGYTF
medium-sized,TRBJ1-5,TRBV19,CASSMEQGAVGQPQHF
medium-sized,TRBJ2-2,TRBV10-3,CAISESWQGLATGELFF
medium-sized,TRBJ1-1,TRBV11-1,CASSRITGTEAFF
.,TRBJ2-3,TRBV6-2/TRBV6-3,CASSPGLAGAFTDTQYF
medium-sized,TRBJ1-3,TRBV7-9,CASSPPGSRGATIYF
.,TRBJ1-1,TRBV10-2,CASSEWRQGNTEAFF